This T cell receptor (beta chain) was sequenced in a study of T cells after yellow fever vaccination. CDR3 length: 15 residues. The germline CDR1 and CDR2 sequences are MNHEY and SMNVEV (reference sequence). With V trimmed by 4 bases and J by 2 bases, 7 bases remained unmatched. A single record per CDR3 protein comes from TCRdb applying MiXCR to the 5' RACE reads. The table lists fewer than 350,000 distinct CDR3 sequences, roughly 4.3% of them singletons. This clonotype was seen repeatedly, ten times or more. The V call is TRBV27, the J call TRBJ1-2, with 7 bases that match TRBD1. The TCR sequence derives from a man between 18 and 29 years old who received the YFV17D yellow fever vaccine. The sample in question was PBMCs, obtained 15 days after the yellow fever booster vaccination. CDR3 protein: CASSSSHRGNYGYTF. For the CDR3, the DNA is TGTGCCAGCAGTTCCTCTCACAGGGGAAACTATGGCTACACCTTC.